These T cell receptor beta chains were read from a single sample in a study of Graves' ophthalmopathy and Graves' hyperthyroidism. Each CDR3 protein gets one entry after TCRdb re-called the multiplex PCR reads with MiXCR. Here the sample spans some 350,000 distinct CDR3 sequences, approximately 17% being singletons. The sample consisted of peripheral blood. These receptors came from an adult woman with stable Graves' hyperthyroidism. Each CDR3 is given with its conserved first and last residue. The D gene is left open where the match is weak. Clone size appears in some rows only: once, few, many, or a class for an expanded clone.

CDR3 protein	CDR3 DNA	V gene	D gene	clone size	J gene
CASSLRTRNTGELFF	TGTGCCAGCAGCTTAAGGACAAGGAACACCGGGGAGCTGTTTTTT	TRBV11-2	.	many	TRBJ2-2
CASSYGGDYEQYF	TGTGCCAGCAGTTACGGTGGGGACTACGAGCAGTACTTC	TRBV6-5	.	many	TRBJ2-7
CSAYGLAGGLSFSYEQYF	TGCAGTGCATACGGACTAGCGGGAGGGCTCTCGTTTTCTTACGAGCAGTACTTC	TRBV20-1	TRBD2	many	TRBJ2-7
CASIPGQLGQPQHF	TGTGCCAGCATCCCGGGACAGCTTGGTCAGCCCCAGCATTTT	TRBV6-1	TRBD1	many	TRBJ1-5
CASKYEVNGNTIYF	TGTGCCAGCAAGTACGAAGTTAATGGAAACACCATATATTTT	TRBV2	.	many	TRBJ1-3
CASSSLAGEGVRTKNIQYF	TGTGCCAGCAGCTCTCTAGCGGGAGAGGGGGTTAGAACCAAAAACATACAGTACTTC	TRBV11-1	TRBD2	.	TRBJ2-4
CSARDSRASGFNYEQYF	TGCAGTGCTAGAGACTCCCGGGCTAGCGGGTTTAACTACGAGCAGTACTTC	TRBV20-1	TRBD2	.	TRBJ2-7
CASSPRLQGRAYEQYF	TGTGCCAGCAGCCCCCGTCTACAGGGGAGGGCCTACGAGCAGTACTTC	TRBV11-2	.	many	TRBJ2-7
CASSLELTNTEAFF	TGTGCCAGCAGCCTAGAACTTACGAACACTGAAGCTTTCTTT	TRBV2	.	many	TRBJ1-1
CASRRASTNYGYTF	TGTGCCAGCCGCAGAGCCTCGACTAACTATGGCTACACCTTC	TRBV6-1	.	many	TRBJ1-2
CASSSGTPKEYYEQYF	TGTGCCAGTTCCTCCGGGACCCCCAAAGAATATTACGAGCAGTACTTC	TRBV27	.	many	TRBJ2-7
CASSLALGFYGYTF	TGTGCCAGCAGTTTAGCGCTGGGGTTTTATGGCTACACCTTC	TRBV12-3/TRBV12-4	.	.	TRBJ1-2
CASSLRRKTMNTEAFF	TGTGCCAGCAGTTTACGCAGAAAGACCATGAACACTGAAGCTTTCTTT	TRBV12-3/TRBV12-4	.	many	TRBJ1-1
CASSLSGSPLHF	TGTGCCAGCAGTTTATCGGGTTCACCCCTCCACTTT	TRBV28	.	many	TRBJ1-6
CASSFLPDSYEQYF	TGTGCCAGCAGTTTCTTACCGGACAGCTACGAGCAGTACTTC	TRBV27	.	.	TRBJ2-7
CASSRVGADHFSNQPQHF	TGTGCCAGCAGCCGAGTAGGGGCAGACCACTTTAGCAATCAGCCCCAGCATTTT	TRBV11-1	.	.	TRBJ1-5
CSAHSETNTGAFF	TGCAGCGCACATTCGGAGACGAACACTGGAGCTTTCTTT	TRBV29-1	.	many	TRBJ1-1
CASSPDTRTYEQYF	TGTGCCAGCAGCCCGGACACGAGAACCTACGAGCAGTACTTC	TRBV11-2	.	many	TRBJ2-7
CASSFLGFPYEQYF	TGTGCCAGCAGTTTTTTGGGGTTCCCCTACGAGCAGTACTTC	TRBV28	.	many	TRBJ2-7
CAIAEGISSYEQYF	TGTGCCATCGCGGAGGGGATAAGCTCCTACGAGCAGTACTTC	TRBV10-3	.	many	TRBJ2-7
CASSQSTGGIYEQYF	TGCGCCAGCAGCCAATCAACAGGGGGCATCTACGAGCAGTACTTC	TRBV4-1	TRBD1	.	TRBJ2-7
CASSQRLADTDTQYF	TGTGCCAGTAGTCAGAGACTAGCGGACACAGATACGCAGTATTTT	TRBV19	TRBD2	many	TRBJ2-3
CAIKNRDATNTGELFF	TGTGCCATCAAAAACCGGGACGCCACGAACACCGGGGAGCTGTTTTTT	TRBV6-2/TRBV6-3	.	few	TRBJ2-2
CASSIRDKSSYEQYF	TGTGCCAGCAGTATACGGGACAAGTCCTCCTACGAGCAGTACTTC	TRBV28	.	many	TRBJ2-7
CASSFLDANTEAFF	TGTGCCAGCAGTTTTCTTGATGCGAACACTGAAGCTTTCTTT	TRBV27	.	many	TRBJ1-1
CATSNEQGDNQPQHF	TGTGCCACCAGCAATGAACAGGGGGACAATCAGCCCCAGCATTTT	TRBV15	TRBD1	.	TRBJ1-5
CASSLGEGARTEAFF	TGTGCCAGCAGCTTAGGCGAGGGGGCGAGGACTGAAGCTTTCTTT	TRBV7-2	TRBD1	many	TRBJ1-1
CASSQKLVPSGELFF	TGTGCCAGCAGCCAAAAACTAGTGCCCTCCGGGGAGCTGTTTTTT	TRBV3-1	.	.	TRBJ2-2
CASSFSRGTTRYEQYF	TGTGCCAGCAGCTTCAGCCGTGGGACTACCCGCTACGAGCAGTACTTC	TRBV7-2	TRBD2	.	TRBJ2-7
CASSILPDRGGYTF	TGTGCCAGCAGTATCCTCCCGGACAGGGGGGGCTACACCTTC	TRBV28	TRBD1	many	TRBJ1-2
CASTLAGGPYYEQYF	TGTGCCAGCACCCTAGCGGGAGGACCTTACTACGAGCAGTACTTC	TRBV6-2/TRBV6-3	TRBD2	many	TRBJ2-7
CASSFDGQSHQPQHF	TGCGCCAGCAGCTTCGATGGACAGTCCCATCAGCCCCAGCATTTT	TRBV5-1	.	.	TRBJ1-5
CASRGGQGSVEQYF	TGCGCCAGCCGAGGGGGACAGGGGTCGGTCGAGCAGTACTTC	TRBV10-2	TRBD1	many	TRBJ2-7
CASSVAEGRVEQYF	TGTGCCAGCAGTGTTGCGGAGGGTAGGGTCGAGCAGTACTTC	TRBV6-1	.	many	TRBJ2-7
CASSAFDRLGETQYF	TGTGCCAGCAGCGCCTTCGACAGGCTAGGGGAGACCCAGTACTTC	TRBV28	.	many	TRBJ2-5
CASSPGDGLFQYF	TGTGCCAGCAGCCCTGGGGACGGACTCTTTCAGTACTTC	TRBV12-3/TRBV12-4	.	many	TRBJ2-4
CASSLSAQETQYF	TGTGCCAGCAGTTTATCAGCACAAGAGACCCAGTACTTC	TRBV28	.	many	TRBJ2-5
CATHEGGGSYEQYF	TGTGCCACCCACGAAGGAGGGGGGTCCTACGAGCAGTACTTC	TRBV10-3	.	many	TRBJ2-7
CASRFGRAKNIQYF	TGTGCCAGCCGTTTCGGGAGGGCCAAAAACATTCAGTACTTC	TRBV28	TRBD2	many	TRBJ2-4
CSARISGLAGSEQYF	TGCAGTGCAAGGATTTCGGGACTAGCGGGTTCCGAGCAGTACTTC	TRBV20-1	TRBD2	once	TRBJ2-7
CASSPTEPPETQYF	TGTGCCAGCAGCCCGACAGAACCTCCAGAGACCCAGTACTTC	TRBV5-5	.	many	TRBJ2-5
CASSQDRPRGETQYF	TGCGCCAGCAGCCAAGACCGGCCAAGGGGAGAGACCCAGTACTTC	TRBV4-3	.	many	TRBJ2-5
CSVGVNSNQPQHF	TGCAGCGTTGGGGTTAATAGCAATCAGCCCCAGCATTTT	TRBV29-1	.	.	TRBJ1-5
CASSQEGIAKNIQYF	TGCGCCAGCAGCCAAGAAGGTATAGCCAAAAACATTCAGTACTTC	TRBV4-1	.	many	TRBJ2-4
CASSSRGSGIYEQYF	TGTGCCAGCAGTTCTCGGGGTAGCGGGATATACGAGCAGTACTTC	TRBV12-3/TRBV12-4	TRBD2	many	TRBJ2-7
CAWSMTNDQPQHF	TGTGCCTGGAGTATGACTAACGATCAGCCCCAGCATTTT	TRBV30	.	many	TRBJ1-5
CASSLEGGTNQPQHF	TGTGCCAGCAGCTTAGAAGGGGGGACCAATCAGCCCCAGCATTTT	TRBV11-2	.	many	TRBJ1-5
CASSPGLAVSYEQYF	TGTGCCAGCAGCCCGGGACTAGCGGTCTCCTACGAGCAGTACTTC	TRBV9	TRBD2	many	TRBJ2-7
CASSLGQGRTYGYTF	TGCGCCAGCAGCCTCGGACAGGGTCGGACCTATGGCTACACCTTC	TRBV5-1	TRBD1	many	TRBJ1-2
CASSLGQGDYGYTF	TGCGCCAGCAGCTTGGGGCAGGGAGACTATGGCTACACCTTC	TRBV5-1	.	many	TRBJ1-2
CASSESLGTGYNEQFF	TGTGCCAGCAGTGAATCCCTCGGGACAGGGTACAATGAGCAGTTCTTC	TRBV2	TRBD1	few	TRBJ2-1
CASSLVRRGETYEQYF	TGTGCCAGCAGCTTAGTTCGGCGGGGTGAGACCTACGAGCAGTACTTC	TRBV7-6	.	many	TRBJ2-7